The clone carrying this TCR beta chain has just one count. Per the germline V gene, CDR1 is SGHRS and CDR2 is YFSETQ. The CDR3 runs 16 residues. V lost 4 bases to trimming and J lost 3 bases; unmatched junction nucleotides: 9. Profiling relied on immunoSEQ multiplex PCR, and the TCRdb table lists in-frame clones only, not all of them. The sample lists 100,000 to 150,000 clones; roughly 90% were seen once. This record belongs to a study of control samples from healthy donors and cancer patients. The material sequenced was blood. The chain recombines TRBV5-1 with TRBJ2-2, with 7 bases aligning to TRBD1. The receptor was isolated from a man aged 40-49 years in good health. CDR3 loop: CASSPRGGQDTGELFF. CDR3 nucleotide sequence: TGCGCCAGCAGCCCCAGGGGTGGACAGGACACCGGGGAGCTGTTTTTT.